The rows below give T cell receptor beta chains drawn from one sample of a study of T cells in Graves' hyperthyroidism and ophthalmopathy. TCRdb processed the multiplex PCR reads anew with MiXCR; each CDR3 protein has one entry. The profile shows around 440,000 distinct CDR3 sequences, more than 15% of them singletons. Material for sequencing was blood. These receptors came from a woman between 18 and 30 years old with Graves' hyperthyroidism. CDR3s leave out the opening cysteine and the closing phenylalanine or tryptophan.

J gene | V gene | CDR3 protein
TRBJ1-3 | TRBV12-3/TRBV12-4 | ASTVDMSSGNTIY
TRBJ1-1 | TRBV6-1 | ASMLNTEAF
TRBJ1-3 | TRBV30 | AWSVSPRFGNTIY
TRBJ1-6 | TRBV30 | ASHGVRGSPLH
TRBJ2-5 | TRBV20-1 | SASTSGETQY
TRBJ1-5 | TRBV11-3 | ASSLAGTGLRSCNQPQH
TRBJ1-6 | TRBV25-1 | ASSDGQGPNSPLH
TRBJ2-3 | TRBV4-1 | ASSQSPLKKDTQY
TRBJ2-7 | TRBV30 | AWSVLGVQGGNEQY
TRBJ1-3 | TRBV5-1 | ASSLAGGGSGNTIY
TRBJ2-7 | TRBV11-3 | ASSSSPPGQRYEQY
TRBJ2-7 | TRBV7-8 | ASSLGAFYEQY
TRBJ2-3 | TRBV10-3 | AHKGGVSDTDTQY
TRBJ2-7 | TRBV12-3/TRBV12-4 | ASSRPPQDEGNYEQY
TRBJ1-2 | TRBV29-1 | SVQRDRGDYGYT
TRBJ2-2 | TRBV11-2 | ASHHVRTGELF
TRBJ2-3 | TRBV5-1 | ASRELAGVDTQY
TRBJ2-5 | TRBV5-1 | ASSSTGAYQETQY
TRBJ2-2 | TRBV6-1 | ASTRDSTGELF
TRBJ1-5 | TRBV12-3/TRBV12-4 | ASSDRASQH
TRBJ1-2 | TRBV7-2 | ASSPGGSGGYT
TRBJ2-7 | TRBV29-1 | SVAGQAGPYEQY
TRBJ1-1 | TRBV7-3 | ASSLNVAAGGAF
TRBJ1-5 | TRBV6-1 | ASTPSRRYSGTGAGGQPQH
TRBJ1-2 | TRBV2 | ASRGTGTSNYGYT
TRBJ2-3 | TRBV20-1 | SARGPAGQDVVDTQY
TRBJ2-7 | TRBV28 | ASSSGVYETSGGTNPYEQY
TRBJ2-3 | TRBV12-3/TRBV12-4 | ASSLRFRGWTDTQY
TRBJ1-6 | TRBV6-1 | ASSPYRDSPLH
TRBJ1-4 | TRBV19 | ASSTPGQPGFATNEKLF
TRBJ1-2 | TRBV20-1 | SEDRGLGYT
TRBJ2-7 | TRBV7-2 | ASSPGVPREQY
TRBJ1-5 | TRBV6-1 | ASSTDRVIQPQH
TRBJ1-4 | TRBV15 | AIGEGARNEKLF
TRBJ2-5 | TRBV2 | ASSESGETQY
TRBJ2-2 | TRBV11-3 | ASSFTYGTSYTGELF
TRBJ2-3 | TRBV4-3 | ASSQAGGRADTQY
TRBJ2-7 | TRBV24-1 | ATSDLYEQY
TRBJ2-5 | TRBV29-1 | SVGGTSGRGETQY
TRBJ2-7 | TRBV5-1 | ASSYRDGYYEQY
TRBJ1-5 | TRBV9 | ASSVVRLNQPQH
TRBJ2-3 | TRBV27 | ASSLGSERGGAQY
TRBJ2-1 | TRBV20-1 | SALTSGGFNEQF
TRBJ1-1 | TRBV29-1 | SVEGAWDSIARTEAF
TRBJ2-5 | TRBV7-2 | ASSDMGLAGVETQY
TRBJ2-4 | TRBV5-1 | ASSLGDSKNIQY
TRBJ1-2 | TRBV6-2/TRBV6-3 | ASSYSRTGGGYT
TRBJ1-2 | TRBV6-1 | ASSDAGYGYT
TRBJ1-6 | TRBV6-2/TRBV6-3 | ASSPTGVNSSPLH
TRBJ1-2 | TRBV12-3/TRBV12-4 | ASSYGTENGYT
TRBJ2-6 | TRBV18 | ASSPPSGGTGANVLT
TRBJ2-4 | TRBV7-8 | ASSLGVWARAKNIQY
TRBJ2-3 | TRBV7-3 | ASSPRGEPVPDTQY
TRBJ1-5 | TRBV28 | ASTTPGGNQPQH
TRBJ1-2 | TRBV6-1 | ASSGGGPNYGYT
TRBJ2-3 | TRBV12-3/TRBV12-4 | ASSSPLGRDTDTQY
TRBJ2-1 | TRBV20-1 | SAKMALPAYNEQF
TRBJ2-7 | TRBV5-1 | ASSSGQGSGAGGFYEQY